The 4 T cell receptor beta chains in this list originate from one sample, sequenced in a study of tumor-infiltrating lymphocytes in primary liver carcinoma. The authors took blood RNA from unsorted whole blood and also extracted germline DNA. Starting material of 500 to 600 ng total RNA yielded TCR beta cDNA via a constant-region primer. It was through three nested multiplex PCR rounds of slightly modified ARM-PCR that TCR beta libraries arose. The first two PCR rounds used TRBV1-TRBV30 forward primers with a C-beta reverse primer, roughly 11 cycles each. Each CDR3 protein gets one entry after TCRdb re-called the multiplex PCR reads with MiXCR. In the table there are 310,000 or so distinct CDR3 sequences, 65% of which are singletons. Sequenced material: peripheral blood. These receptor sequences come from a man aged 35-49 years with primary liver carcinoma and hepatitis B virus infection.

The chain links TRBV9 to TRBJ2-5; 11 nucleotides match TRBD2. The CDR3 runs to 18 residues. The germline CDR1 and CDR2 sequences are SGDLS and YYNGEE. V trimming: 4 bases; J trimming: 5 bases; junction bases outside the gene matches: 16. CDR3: CASSISGRAQRGQETQYF. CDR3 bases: TGTGCCAGCAGCATTAGCGGGAGGGCCCAGCGGGGGCAGGAGACCCAGTACTTC.

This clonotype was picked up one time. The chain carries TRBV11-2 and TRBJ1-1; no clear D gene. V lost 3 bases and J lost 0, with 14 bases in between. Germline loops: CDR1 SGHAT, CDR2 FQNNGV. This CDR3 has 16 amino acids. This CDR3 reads CASSFRNRGLNTEAFF. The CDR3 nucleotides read TGTGCCAGCAGCTTCCGGAACAGAGGCTTGAACACTGAAGCTTTCTTT.

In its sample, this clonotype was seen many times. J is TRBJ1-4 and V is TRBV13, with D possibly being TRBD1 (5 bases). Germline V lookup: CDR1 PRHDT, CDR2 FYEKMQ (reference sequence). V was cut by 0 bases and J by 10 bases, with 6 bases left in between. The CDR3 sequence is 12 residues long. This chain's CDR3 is CASSLGTGKLFF. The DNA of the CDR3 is TGTGCCAGCAGCTTAGGTACAGGAAAACTGTTTTTT.

The CDR3 spells CASSLKLAGSTGELFF. The CDR3 DNA reads TGCGCCAGCAGCTTGAAACTAGCGGGGTCCACCGGGGAGCTGTTTTTT. V is TRBV5-1 and J is TRBJ2-2, with TRBD2 matching over 10 bases. The CDR3 loop spans 16 amino acids. The J segment lost 4 bases and the V segment lost 1 base, leaving 4 bases of the junction unmatched. Germline assignment: CDR1 SGHRS and CDR2 YFSETQ. The full variable domain, completed using reference TRBV5-1 and TRBJ2-2, is KAGVTQTPRYLIKTRGQQVTLSCSPISGHRSVSWYQQTPGQGLQFLFEYFSETQRNKGNFPGRFSGRQFSNSRSEMNVSTLELGDSALYLCASSLKLAGSTGELFFGEGSRLTVL.